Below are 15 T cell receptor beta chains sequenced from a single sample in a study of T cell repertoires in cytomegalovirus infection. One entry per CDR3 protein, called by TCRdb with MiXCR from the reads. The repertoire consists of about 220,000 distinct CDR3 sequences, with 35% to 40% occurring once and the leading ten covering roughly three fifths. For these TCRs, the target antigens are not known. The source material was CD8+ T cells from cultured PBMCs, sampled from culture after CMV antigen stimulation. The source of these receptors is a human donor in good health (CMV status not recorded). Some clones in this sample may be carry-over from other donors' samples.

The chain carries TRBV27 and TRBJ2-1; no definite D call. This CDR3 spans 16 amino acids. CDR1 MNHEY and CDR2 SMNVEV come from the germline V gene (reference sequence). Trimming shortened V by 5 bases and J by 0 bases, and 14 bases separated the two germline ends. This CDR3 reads CASSPSYGSSYNEQFF. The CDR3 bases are TGTGCCAGCAGTCCAAGCTACGGAAGCTCCTACAATGAGCAGTTCTTC.

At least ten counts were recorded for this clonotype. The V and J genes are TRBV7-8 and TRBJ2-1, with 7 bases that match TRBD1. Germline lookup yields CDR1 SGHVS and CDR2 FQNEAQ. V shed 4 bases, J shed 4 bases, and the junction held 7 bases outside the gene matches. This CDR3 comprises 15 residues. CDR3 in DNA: TGTGCCAGCAGCTCGCCTGGCAGGGGGTACAATGAGCAGTTCTTC. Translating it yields CASSSPGRGYNEQFF.

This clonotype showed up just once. CDR3 bases: TGTGCCAGCATCTATCAGGTTAGCAATCAGCCCCAGCATTTT. Translating gives CASIYQVSNQPQHF. The chain joins TRBV28 to TRBJ1-5; D is undetermined. The germline V gene has CDR1 MDHEN and CDR2 SYDVKM. With 7 bases removed from V and 0 bases from J, the gap between germline ends came to 10 bases. The CDR3 consists of 14 residues.

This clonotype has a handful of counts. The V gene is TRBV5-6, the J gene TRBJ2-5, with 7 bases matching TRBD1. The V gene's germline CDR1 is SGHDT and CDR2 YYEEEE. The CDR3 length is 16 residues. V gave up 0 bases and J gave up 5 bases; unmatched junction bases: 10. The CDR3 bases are TGTGCCAGCAGCTTGGCCCCGACAGGGCGTGGGGAGACCCAGTACTTC. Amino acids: CASSLAPTGRGETQYF.

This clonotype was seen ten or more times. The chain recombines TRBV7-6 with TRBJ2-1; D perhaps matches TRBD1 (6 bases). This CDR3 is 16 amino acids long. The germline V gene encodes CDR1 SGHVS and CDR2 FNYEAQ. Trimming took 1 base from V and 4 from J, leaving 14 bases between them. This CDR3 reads CASSLVGRGTYNEQFF. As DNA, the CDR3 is TGTGCCAGCAGCTTAGTTGGCAGGGGCACTTACAATGAGCAGTTCTTC.

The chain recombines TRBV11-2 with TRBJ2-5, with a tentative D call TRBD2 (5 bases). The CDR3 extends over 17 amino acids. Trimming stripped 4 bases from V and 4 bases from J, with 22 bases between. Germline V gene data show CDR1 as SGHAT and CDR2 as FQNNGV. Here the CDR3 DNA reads TGTGCCAGCAGCTCCATGTGGGGTAACCCCGAGGGAGAGACCCAGTACTTC. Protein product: CASSSMWGNPEGETQYF.

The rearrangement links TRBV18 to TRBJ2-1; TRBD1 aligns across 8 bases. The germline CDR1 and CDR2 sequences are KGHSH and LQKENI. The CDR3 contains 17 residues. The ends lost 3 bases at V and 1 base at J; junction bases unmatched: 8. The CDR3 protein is CASSPRGQGRSYNEQFF. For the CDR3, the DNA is TGTGCCAGCTCACCGCGCGGACAGGGAAGGTCCTACAATGAGCAGTTCTTC.

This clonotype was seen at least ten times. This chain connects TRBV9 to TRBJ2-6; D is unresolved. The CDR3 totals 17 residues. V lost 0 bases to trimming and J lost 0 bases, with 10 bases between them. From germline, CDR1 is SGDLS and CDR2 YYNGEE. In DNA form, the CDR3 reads TGTGCCAGCAGCGTAGTGCCCGGAAGCTCTGGGGCCAACGTCCTGACTTTC. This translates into CASSVVPGSSGANVLTF. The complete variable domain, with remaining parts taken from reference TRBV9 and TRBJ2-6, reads DSGVTQTPKHLITATGQRVTLRCSPRSGDLSVYWYQQSLDQGLQFLIQYYNGEERAKGNILERFSAQQFPDLHSELNLSSLELGDSALYFCASSVVPGSSGANVLTFGAGSRLTVL.

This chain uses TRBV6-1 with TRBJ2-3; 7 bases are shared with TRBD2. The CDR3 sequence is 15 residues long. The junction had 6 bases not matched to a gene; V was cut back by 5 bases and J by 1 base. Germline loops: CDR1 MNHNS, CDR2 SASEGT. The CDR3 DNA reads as TGTGCCAGCAGTTCCCGGGACTACCGCACAGATACGCAGTATTTT. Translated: CASSSRDYRTDTQYF.

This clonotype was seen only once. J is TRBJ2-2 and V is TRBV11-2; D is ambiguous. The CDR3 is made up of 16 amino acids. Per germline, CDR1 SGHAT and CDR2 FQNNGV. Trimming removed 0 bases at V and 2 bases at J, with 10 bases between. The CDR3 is CASSLEGVGNTGELFF. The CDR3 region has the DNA TGTGCCAGCAGCTTAGAAGGAGTGGGTAACACCGGGGAGCTGTTTTTT.

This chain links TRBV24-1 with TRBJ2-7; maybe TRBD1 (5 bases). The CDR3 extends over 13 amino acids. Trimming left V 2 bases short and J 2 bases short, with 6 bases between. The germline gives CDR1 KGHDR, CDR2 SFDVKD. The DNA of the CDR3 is TGTGCCACCAGTGATTACAGGACCTACGAGCAGTACTTC. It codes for CATSDYRTYEQYF.

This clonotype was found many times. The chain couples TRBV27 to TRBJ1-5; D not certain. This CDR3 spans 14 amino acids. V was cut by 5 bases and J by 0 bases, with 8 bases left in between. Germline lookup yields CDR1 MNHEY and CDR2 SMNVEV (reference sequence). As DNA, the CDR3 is TGTGCCAGCAGTGCCCTTACTAGCAATCAGCCCCAGCATTTT. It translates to CASSALTSNQPQHF.

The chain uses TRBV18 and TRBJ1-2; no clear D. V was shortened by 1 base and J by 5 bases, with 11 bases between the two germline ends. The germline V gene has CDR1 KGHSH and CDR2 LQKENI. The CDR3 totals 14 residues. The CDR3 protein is CASSPRTQLYGYTF. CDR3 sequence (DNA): TGTGCCAGCTCACCACGGACGCAACTTTATGGCTACACCTTC.

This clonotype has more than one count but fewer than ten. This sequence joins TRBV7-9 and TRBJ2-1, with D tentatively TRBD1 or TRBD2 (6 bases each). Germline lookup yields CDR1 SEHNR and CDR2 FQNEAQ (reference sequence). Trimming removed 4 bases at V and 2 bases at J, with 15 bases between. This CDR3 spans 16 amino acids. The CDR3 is CASSSGVGGAYNEQFF. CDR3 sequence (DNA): TGTGCCAGCAGCTCAGGGGTGGGGGGTGCCTACAATGAGCAGTTCTTC.

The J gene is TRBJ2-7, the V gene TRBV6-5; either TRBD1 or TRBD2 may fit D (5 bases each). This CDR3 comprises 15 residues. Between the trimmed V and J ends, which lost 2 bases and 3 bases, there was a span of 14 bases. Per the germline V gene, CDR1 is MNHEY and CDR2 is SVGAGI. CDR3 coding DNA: TGTGCCAGCAGTTACCCTACCCGGGGCGGCTACGAGCAGTACTTC. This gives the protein CASSYPTRGGYEQYF.